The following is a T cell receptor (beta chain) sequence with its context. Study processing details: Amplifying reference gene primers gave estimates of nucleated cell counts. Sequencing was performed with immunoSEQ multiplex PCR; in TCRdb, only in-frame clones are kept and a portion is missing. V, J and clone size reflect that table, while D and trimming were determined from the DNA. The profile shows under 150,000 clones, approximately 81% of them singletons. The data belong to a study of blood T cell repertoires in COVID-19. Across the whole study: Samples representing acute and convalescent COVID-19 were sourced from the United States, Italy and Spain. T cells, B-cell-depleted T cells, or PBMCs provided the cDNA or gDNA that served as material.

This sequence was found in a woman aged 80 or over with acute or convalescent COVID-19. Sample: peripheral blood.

The chain's CDR3 is CASSQRTSGGYGELFF. CDR3 coding DNA: TGTGCCAGCAGCCAACGGACTAGCGGGGGGTACGGGGAGCTGTTTTTT. V is TRBV14 and J is TRBJ2-2; 14 nucleotides match TRBD2. The CDR3 totals 16 residues. Germline assignment: CDR1 SGHDN and CDR2 FVKESK. The V gene end was trimmed by 2 bases and the J gene end by 7 bases; junction bases not matched to a gene: 3.